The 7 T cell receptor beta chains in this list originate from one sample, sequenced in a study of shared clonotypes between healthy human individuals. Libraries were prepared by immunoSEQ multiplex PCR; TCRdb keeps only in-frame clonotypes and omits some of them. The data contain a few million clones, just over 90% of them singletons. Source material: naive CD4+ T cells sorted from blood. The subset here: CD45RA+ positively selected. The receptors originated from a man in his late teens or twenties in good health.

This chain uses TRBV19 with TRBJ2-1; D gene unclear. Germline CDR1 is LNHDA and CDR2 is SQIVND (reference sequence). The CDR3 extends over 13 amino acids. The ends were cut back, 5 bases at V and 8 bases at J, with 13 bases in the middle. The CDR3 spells CASSPLTGDEQFF. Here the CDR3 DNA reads TGTGCCAGTAGTCCACTGACGGGTGATGAGCAGTTCTTC. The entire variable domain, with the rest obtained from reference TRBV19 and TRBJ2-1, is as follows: DGGITQSPKYLFRKEGQNVTLSCEQNLNHDAMYWYRQDPGQGLRLIYYSQIVNDFQKGDIAEGYSVSREKKESFPLTVTSAQKNPTAFYLCASSPLTGDEQFFGPGTRLTVL.

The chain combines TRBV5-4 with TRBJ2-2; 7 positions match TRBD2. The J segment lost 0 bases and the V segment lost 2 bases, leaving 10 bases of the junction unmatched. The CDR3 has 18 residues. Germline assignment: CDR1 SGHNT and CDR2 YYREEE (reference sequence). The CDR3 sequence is CASSFTTLAASNTGELFF. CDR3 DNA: TGTGCCAGCAGCTTCACTACTCTAGCGGCTTCGAACACCGGGGAGCTGTTTTTT.

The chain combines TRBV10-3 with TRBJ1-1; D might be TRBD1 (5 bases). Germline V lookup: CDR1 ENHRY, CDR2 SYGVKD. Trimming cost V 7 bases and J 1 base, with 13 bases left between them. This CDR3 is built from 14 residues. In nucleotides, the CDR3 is TGTGCCATCATGGATCAGGGAGGGAACACTGAAGCTTTCTTT. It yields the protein CAIMDQGGNTEAFF.

CDR3 nucleotide sequence: TGTGCCAGCAGCTTGGAACTAGCGGGAGATTACTACGAGCAGTACTTC. Amino acid sequence: CASSLELAGDYYEQYF. The chain has TRBV5-6 and TRBJ2-5; 11 bases fit TRBD2. The J call could be wrong; TRBJ2-7 is a better fit for the DNA end. This CDR3 is 16 amino acids long. The germline V gene has CDR1 SGHDT and CDR2 YYEEEE.

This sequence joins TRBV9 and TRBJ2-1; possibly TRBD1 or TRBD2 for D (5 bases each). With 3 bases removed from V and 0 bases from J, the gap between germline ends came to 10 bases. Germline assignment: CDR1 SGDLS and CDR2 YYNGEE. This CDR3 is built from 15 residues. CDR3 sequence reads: CASSGDGRSYNEQFF. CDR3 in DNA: TGTGCCAGCAGCGGGGACGGCCGCTCCTACAATGAGCAGTTCTTC.

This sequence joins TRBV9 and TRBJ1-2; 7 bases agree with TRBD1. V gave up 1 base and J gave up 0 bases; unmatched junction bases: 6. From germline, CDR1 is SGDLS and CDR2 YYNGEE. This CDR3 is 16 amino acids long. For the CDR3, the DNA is TGTGCCAGCAGCGTAACAACAGGGGCCGCTAACTATGGCTACACCTTC. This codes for CASSVTTGAANYGYTF.

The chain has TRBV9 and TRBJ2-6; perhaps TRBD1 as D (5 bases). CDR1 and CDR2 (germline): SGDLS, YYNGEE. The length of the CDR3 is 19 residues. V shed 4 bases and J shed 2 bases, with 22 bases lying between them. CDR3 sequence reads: CASSPDRNQGLPGANVLTF. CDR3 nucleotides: TGTGCCAGCAGCCCAGATAGAAACCAGGGTCTTCCTGGGGCCAACGTCCTGACTTTC.